Each of the 8 T cell receptor beta chains below was sequenced from the same sample in a study of breast tumors, draining lymph nodes, adjacent tissues. Axillary draining lymph nodes of breast cancer patients supplied the node samples. TCRdb reprocessed the multiplex PCR reads with MiXCR, giving one entry per CDR3 protein. The sample shows over 150,000 distinct CDR3 sequences, approximately 33% of them seen only once. The material sequenced was axillary lymph node tissue. These receptors all come from a female donor with breast cancer. Some clones in this sample may be carry-over from other donors' samples.

The rearrangement uses TRBV12-3 or TRBV12-4 and TRBJ1-1; D remains unclear. CDR3 length equals 13 residues. Trimming pared 6 bases from V and 1 base from J, leaving 9 bases between. The CDR3, as DNA: TGTGCCAGCAGCCCCCCCAGGAACACTGAAGCTTTCTTT. This sequence encodes CASSPPRNTEAFF.

This clonotype was seen a single time. This chain uses TRBV5-1 with TRBJ1-3; TRBD1 might be the D (6 bases). Per the germline V gene, CDR1 is SGHRS and CDR2 is YFSETQ. The V end lost 4 bases, the J end lost 4 bases, and 18 bases lay between the germline ends. The CDR3 totals 16 residues. This CDR3 reads CASSRCATGTGNTIYF. Written as DNA, the CDR3 is TGCGCCAGCAGCCGGTGCGCGACCGGGACAGGAAACACCATATATTTT.

This clonotype was counted many times. V is TRBV20-1 and J is TRBJ2-3, with no clear D. The CDR3 is made up of 16 amino acids. CDR1 is DFQATT and CDR2 is SNEGSKA in the germline V gene (reference sequence). The V end lost 0 bases, the J end lost 4 bases, and 17 bases lay between the germline ends. CDR3 sequence (DNA): TGCAGTGCTAGAGATGGCACGCGTCTTGGCGCAGATACGCAGTATTTT. It is translated as CSARDGTRLGADTQYF.

This clonotype occurred many times. The chain links TRBV4-1 to TRBJ2-5; unclear D gene. This CDR3 region has 13 residues. Germline CDR1 and CDR2: MGHRA and YSYEKL. V was pared by 4 bases and J by 0 bases, with 6 bases between. The CDR3 DNA reads as TGCGCCAGCAGCCCCGTAAACCAAGAGACCCAGTACTTC. It encodes CASSPVNQETQYF.

The rearrangement uses TRBV5-5 and TRBJ2-2, with D possibly being TRBD1 (6 bases). The CDR3 extends over 15 amino acids. Looked up from germline, CDR1 is SGHKS and CDR2 is YYEKEE (reference sequence). The germline V and J ends were trimmed by 0 bases and 7 bases, with 13 bases remaining between them. CDR3 residues: CASSLVVGQVGELFF. In nucleotides, the CDR3 is TGTGCCAGCAGCTTGGTAGTGGGACAAGTCGGGGAGCTGTTTTTT.

Notes on this clonotype: A junction boundary mismatches the germline segment, possibly from a read error. The CDR3 reads CASSVNGRVGTNEKPFF. In DNA form, the CDR3 reads TGTGCCAGCAGTGTGAATGGGCGGGTCGGGACTAATGAAAAACCGTTTTTT. The rearrangement joins TRBV2 to TRBJ1-4, with a weak D call TRBD1 (5 bases). Germline-derived CDR1 and CDR2 are SNHLY and FYNNEI. The CDR3 totals 17 residues.

The rearrangement links TRBV9 to TRBJ2-3; 10 positions agree with TRBD2. Trimming at V came to 3 bases and at J to 5 bases, leaving 3 bases not matched to a gene. This CDR3 comprises 14 residues. The germline V gene encodes CDR1 SGDLS and CDR2 YYNGEE. The DNA for the CDR3 is TGTGCCAGCAGCGGGGGGACTAGCGTAGATACGCAGTATTTT. Its translation: CASSGGTSVDTQYF.

On this clonotype: Just one base apart from a much larger clone, this may be a read error. J is TRBJ2-1 and V is TRBV13; perhaps TRBD2 as D (5 bases). Trimming took off 2 bases at V and 6 bases at J, with 17 bases between the two ends. The CDR3 covers 16 residues. The germline V gene has CDR1 PRHDT and CDR2 FYEKMQ (reference sequence). CDR3 amino acids: CASSLRVGVHTNEQFF. CDR3 in DNA: TGTGCCAGCAGCTTACGGGTGGGAGTTCACACCAATGAGCAGTTCTTC.